This T cell receptor (beta chain) emerged from a study of PD-L1 blockade in urothelial cancer. Study information: Investigators checked blood 3 weeks (second dose) and 6 weeks after treatment start.

The germline V gene has CDR1 LNHDA and CDR2 SQIVND (reference sequence). The length of the CDR3 is 14 residues. V dropped 1 base and J dropped 5 bases, with 11 bases sitting between them. A spike-in of synthetic TCR analog templates was added to each PCR. This table comes from immunoSEQ multiplex PCR, and its TCRdb copy is limited to in-frame clones, with some not included. This table has 35,000 to 50,000 clones, approximately 80% appearing once. Time point denoted: pretreatment peripheral blood. The chain couples TRBV19 to TRBJ2-5, with D possibly being TRBD2 (6 bases). The receptor's source is a man in his 60s with urothelial cancer. The source was PBMCs, collected around atezolizumab (anti-PD-L1) treatment. The CDR3 region is CASSIGLGRETQYF. The CDR3 nucleotides are TGTGCCAGTAGTATAGGACTAGGGAGGGAGACCCAGTACTTC.